The 22 T cell receptor beta chains in this list originate from one sample, sequenced in a study of low-dose radiotherapy and immunotherapy resistance in tumors (dated by TCRdb to 2021 to 2024). To make first-strand cDNA, Superscript III was used along with a set of TRAV- and TRBV-specific primers so that both the TCRalpha and TCRbeta chains were covered. TCRs were amplified with Phusion for 20 to 25 PCR cycles, with a constant-region primer paired with the adapter attached to the V primers. The public reads were reprocessed in TCRdb via fastp at Q25 and MiXCR, keeping in-frame beta chains. Records with the same CDR3 protein are collapsed into one entry carrying the most frequent genes and DNA. For this sample the table gives about 7,100 distinct CDR3 sequences, of which around 50% were detected only once. 12% of the sample is held by the ten biggest clonotypes. The receptor source for this set is a human donor with advanced metastatic prostate, ovarian, gallbladder or colorectal cancer (not recorded which). This table probably holds off-target reads from a library built for another chain.

With regard to this clonotype: The germline gene is not matched at one end of the junction; a read error may be the cause. The rearrangement uses TRBV12-3 or TRBV12-4 and TRBJ2-7, with D uncertain. The CDR3 totals 13 residues. CDR3 sequence reads: CASSLVQRYERYF. Written as DNA, the CDR3 is TGTGCCAGCAGTTTAGTACAGCGCTACGAGCGGTACTTC.

The chain uses TRBV28 and TRBJ2-7, with TRBD1 matching over 8 bases. V was pared by 5 bases and J by 13 bases, with 16 bases of the junction left unmatched. In germline, CDR1 is MDHEN, CDR2 SYDVKM. The CDR3 covers 14 residues. CDR3 in DNA: TGTGCCAGCAGTCTTCCCGGGACAGGCCGAGAGGGATACTTC. It codes for CASSLPGTGREGYF.

This clonotype turned up a few times. The chain employs TRBV12-5 and TRBJ2-7; D ambiguous. Germline values: CDR1 LGHNT, CDR2 FRNRAP. V was trimmed by 6 bases and J by 7 bases, leaving 10 bases between them. The CDR3 is 11 residues long. The CDR3 coding sequence is TGTGCTAGTGGAGTCGACTTGGAGCAGTACTTC. Its translation: CASGVDLEQYF.

This chain joins TRBV5-1 and TRBJ2-2; TRBD1 matches at 8 bases. This CDR3 has 15 amino acids. Germline CDR1 is SGHRS and CDR2 is YFSETQ. V was pared by 3 bases and J by 1 base, with 2 bases of the junction left unmatched. The DNA of the CDR3 is TGCGCCAGCAGCTGGGGGACAGGGAACACCGGGGAGCTGTTTTTT. It specifies CASSWGTGNTGELFF.

The chain carries TRBV6-6 and TRBJ1-2, with D possibly TRBD1 on 5 matching bases. The V end was cut by 4 bases, the J end by 7 bases, with 7 bases between. The germline CDR1 and CDR2 sequences are MNHNY and SVGAGI (reference sequence). The CDR3 has 11 amino acids. The CDR3 loop is CASSSGSGYTF. As DNA, the CDR3 is TGTGCCAGCAGTTCAGGGTCTGGCTACACCTTC.

This clonotype was detected only once. The chain uses TRBV3-1 and TRBJ2-1, with 7 bases aligning to TRBD2. V lost 6 bases, J lost 10 bases, and 18 bases stayed unmatched. Germline assignment: CDR1 LGHDT and CDR2 YNNKEL (reference sequence). CDR3 length: 16 amino acids. The CDR3 spells CASRDGAGWSAAEQFF. DNA of the CDR3: TGTGCCAGCAGGGATGGAGCGGGGTGGTCCGCTGCAGAGCAGTTCTTC.

This chain links TRBV24-1 with TRBJ2-1; D may be TRBD2 (6 bases). This CDR3 has 14 amino acids. Germline-derived CDR1 and CDR2 are KGHDR and SFDVKD. Between the trimmed V and J ends, which lost 5 bases and 7 bases, there was a span of 14 bases. The CDR3 DNA sequence: TGTGCCACCAGTGTCGCGGCCCGGGGGAATGAGCAGTTCTTC. It is translated as CATSVAARGNEQFF.

The chain carries TRBV7-9 and TRBJ1-1; no reliable D call. In germline, CDR1 is SEHNR, CDR2 FQNEAQ (reference sequence). Trimming cost V 5 bases and J 1 base, with 14 bases left between them. The CDR3 spans 15 residues. CDR3 in DNA: TGTGCCAGCAGCACCGGACGCTGGGGGAACACTGAAGCTTTCTTT. This sequence encodes CASSTGRWGNTEAFF. The full variable domain, its missing parts supplied by reference TRBV7-9 and TRBJ1-1, is DTGVSQNPRHKITKRGQNVTFRCDPISEHNRLYWYRQTLGQGPEFLTYFQNEAQLEKSRLLSDRFSAERPKGSFSTLEIQRTEQGDSAMYLCASSTGRWGNTEAFFGQGTRLTVV.

The J gene is TRBJ1-6, the V gene TRBV9; possible D gene TRBD1, 5 bases. Looked up from germline, CDR1 is SGDLS and CDR2 is YYNGEE. The V and J ends lost 3 bases and 7 bases respectively, with 11 bases between them. The CDR3 contains 14 residues. The CDR3 nucleotides are TGTGCCAGCAGCGGGGGCGCAGTGAATTCACCCCTCCACTTT. This gives the protein CASSGGAVNSPLHF.

The genes are TRBV12-3 or TRBV12-4 and TRBJ2-7; D remains unclear. V was trimmed by 4 bases and J by 5 bases, leaving 9 bases between them. The CDR3 spans 12 residues. The CDR3 DNA sequence: TGTGCCAGCAGTTCGCCACAAAACGAGCAGTACTTC. As protein: CASSSPQNEQYF.

This clonotype showed up just a few times. The V and J genes are TRBV5-1 and TRBJ2-1; maybe TRBD2 (7 bases). Trimming pared 4 bases from V and 0 bases from J, leaving 17 bases between. The CDR3 is made up of 17 amino acids. Germline CDR1 reads SGHRS; CDR2 reads YFSETQ. CDR3 residues: CASSGGGGPSSYNEQFF. In DNA form, the CDR3 reads TGCGCCAGCAGCGGCGGCGGGGGCCCGAGCTCCTACAATGAGCAGTTCTTC.

The chain links TRBV20-1 to TRBJ2-7; D is undetermined. The CDR3 is 13 residues long. Germline lookup yields CDR1 DFQATT and CDR2 SNEGSKA (reference sequence). The V end lost 0 bases, the J end lost 5 bases, and 11 bases lay between the germline ends. This CDR3 is CSARDGGRNEQYF. Here the CDR3 DNA reads TGCAGTGCTAGAGATGGTGGCAGAAACGAGCAGTACTTC.

The V and J genes are TRBV6-8 and TRBJ2-3, with TRBD1 matching over 10 bases. The CDR3 has 16 amino acids. CDR1 is MNHGY and CDR2 is SAAAGT in the germline V gene. The junction had 3 bases not matched to a gene; V was cut back by 0 bases and J by 3 bases. Here the CDR3 DNA reads TGTGCCAGCAGTTACTCCGGGACAGGGGATACAGATACGCAGTATTTT. Translated, it gives CASSYSGTGDTDTQYF.

CDR3 coding DNA: TGCAGCGTTGAAGCAGAAAACTATGGCTACACCTTC. This translates into CSVEAENYGYTF. This chain joins TRBV29-1 and TRBJ1-2; D is undetermined. This CDR3 has 12 amino acids. V was shortened by 1 base and J by 2 bases, with 5 bases between the two germline ends. Germline CDR1 and CDR2: SQVTM and ANQGSEA.

This sequence joins TRBV6-6 and TRBJ2-3, with 7 bases identical to TRBD1. V dropped 4 bases and J dropped 10; count of bases not matched to a gene: 5. The CDR3 sequence is 12 residues long. Germline-derived CDR1 and CDR2 are MNHNY and SVGAGI (reference sequence). The CDR3 spells CASSLRQGAQYF. The CDR3 nucleotides read TGTGCCAGCAGTTTAAGACAGGGAGCGCAGTATTTT.

The genes are TRBV20-1 and TRBJ1-6; 7 nucleotides align to TRBD1. Germline CDR1 reads DFQATT; CDR2 reads SNEGSKA (reference sequence). V dropped 6 bases and J dropped 6; count of bases not matched to a gene: 8. This CDR3 has 14 amino acids. The CDR3 here is CSARFGTANSPLHF. CDR3 nucleotides: TGCAGTGCCCGCTTCGGGACAGCTAATTCACCCCTCCACTTT.

There are a few counts of this clonotype. V gene TRBV19 combines with J gene TRBJ2-4; the match to TRBD2 covers 8 bases. CDR1 is LNHDA and CDR2 is SQIVND in the germline V gene (reference sequence). Trimming at V came to 7 bases and at J to 2 bases, leaving 10 bases not matched to a gene. This CDR3 has 16 residues. The CDR3 DNA reads TGTGCCAGTACCCCGGGAGGGGGGCCGTCCAAAAACATTCAGTACTTC. Its protein product is CASTPGGGPSKNIQYF.

The chain links TRBV20-1 to TRBJ2-7; a possible D gene is TRBD1 (6 bases). The CDR3 loop spans 14 amino acids. V was clipped by 2 bases and J by 7 bases, with 18 bases between them. Germline-derived CDR1 and CDR2 are DFQATT and SNEGSKA (reference sequence). The CDR3 reads CSARYAGALNEQYF. The CDR3 region has the DNA TGCAGTGCTAGATATGCAGGGGCGCTGAATGAGCAGTACTTC.

There are a few counts of this clonotype. The chain has TRBV4-2 and TRBJ2-3; possibly TRBD2 for D (6 bases). V was shortened by 1 base and J by 1 base, with 6 bases between the two germline ends. Germline values: CDR1 LGHNA, CDR2 YNFKEQ. This CDR3 region has 14 residues. The CDR3 nucleotides read TGTGCCAGCAGCCAAGCGGGGGGCACAGATACGCAGTATTTT. Encoded protein: CASSQAGGTDTQYF.

In its sample, this clonotype was seen once. This chain joins TRBV18 and TRBJ2-2; D might be TRBD1 or TRBD2, each matching 5 bases. The CDR3 contains 14 residues. The V and J ends lost 5 bases and 5 bases respectively, with 12 bases between them. The V gene's germline CDR1 is KGHSH and CDR2 LQKENI. CDR3 loop: CASSGSRETGELFF. The DNA of the CDR3 is TGTGCCAGCTCAGGCTCCAGGGAGACCGGGGAGCTGTTTTTT.

This clonotype was observed a handful of times. The chain combines TRBV29-1 with TRBJ2-3; TRBD2 agrees at 11 bases. The CDR3 runs to 15 residues. J was trimmed by 6 bases and V by 7 bases; bases with no gene match: 12. Germline assignment: CDR1 SQVTM and CDR2 ANQGSEA. For the CDR3, the DNA is TGCAGCGGACTTGGCCTAGCGGGAGGCAGTGATACGCAGTATTTT. Protein sequence: CSGLGLAGGSDTQYF.

The V gene is TRBV5-1, the J gene TRBJ2-3, with TRBD2 matching over 9 bases. The V gene end was trimmed by 0 bases and the J gene end by 4 bases; junction bases not matched to a gene: 3. The CDR3 spans 15 residues. The V gene's germline CDR1 is SGHRS and CDR2 YFSETQ. The CDR3 loop reads CASSLEIAGADTQYF. Here the CDR3 DNA reads TGCGCCAGCAGCTTGGAGATAGCGGGGGCAGATACGCAGTATTTT. Full variable domain (remainder filled in from reference TRBV5-1 and TRBJ2-3): KAGVTQTPRYLIKTRGQQVTLSCSPISGHRSVSWYQQTPGQGLQFLFEYFSETQRNKGNFPGRFSGRQFSNSRSEMNVSTLELGDSALYLCASSLEIAGADTQYFGPGTRLTVL.